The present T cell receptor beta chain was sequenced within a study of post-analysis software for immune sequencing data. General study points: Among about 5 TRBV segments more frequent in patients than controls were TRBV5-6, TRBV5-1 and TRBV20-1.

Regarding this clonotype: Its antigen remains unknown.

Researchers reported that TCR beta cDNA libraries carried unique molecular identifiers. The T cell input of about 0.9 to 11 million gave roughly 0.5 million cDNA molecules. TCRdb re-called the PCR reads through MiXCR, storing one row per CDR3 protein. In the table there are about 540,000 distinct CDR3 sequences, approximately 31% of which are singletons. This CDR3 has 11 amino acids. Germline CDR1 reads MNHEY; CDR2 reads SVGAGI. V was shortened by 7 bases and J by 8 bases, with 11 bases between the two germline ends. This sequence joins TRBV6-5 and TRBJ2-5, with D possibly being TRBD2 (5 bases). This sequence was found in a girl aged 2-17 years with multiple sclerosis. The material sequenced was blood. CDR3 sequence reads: CASTSRGTQYF. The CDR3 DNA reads TGTGCCAGCACCTCACGGGGAACCCAGTACTTC.